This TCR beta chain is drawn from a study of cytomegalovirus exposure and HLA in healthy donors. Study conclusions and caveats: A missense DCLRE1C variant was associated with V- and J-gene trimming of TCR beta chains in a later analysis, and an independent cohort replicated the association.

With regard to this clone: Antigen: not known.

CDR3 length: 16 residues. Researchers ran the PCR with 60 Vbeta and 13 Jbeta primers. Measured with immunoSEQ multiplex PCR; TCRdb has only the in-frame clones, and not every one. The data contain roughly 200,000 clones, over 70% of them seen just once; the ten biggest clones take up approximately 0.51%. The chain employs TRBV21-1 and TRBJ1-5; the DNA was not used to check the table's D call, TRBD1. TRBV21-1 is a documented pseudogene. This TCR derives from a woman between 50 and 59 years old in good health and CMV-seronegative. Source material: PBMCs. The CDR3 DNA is TGTGCCAGCAGCAGTCACTTATGGCAGGGCAATCAGCCCCAGCATTTT. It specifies CASSSHLWQGNQPQHF.